The 30 T cell receptor beta chains below were found in one sample sequenced in a study of blood T cell repertoires in COVID-19. The data were produced by immunoSEQ multiplex PCR, yet TCRdb's version contains in-frame clones alone and is incomplete. The sample holds tens of thousands of clones, 70% to 90% seen once. Source material: peripheral blood. The receptor set was obtained from a man in his 70s with active or convalescent COVID-19.

CDR3 amino acids: CASSSQRSGANVLTF. DNA of the CDR3: TGTGCCAGCAGCTCCCAGCGCTCTGGGGCCAACGTCCTGACTTTC. The V gene is TRBV5-5, the J gene TRBJ2-6, with D unclear. V was cut by 3 bases and J by 0 bases, with 7 bases left in between. In germline, CDR1 is SGHKS, CDR2 YYEKEE (reference sequence). The CDR3 is made up of 15 amino acids.

The rearrangement links TRBV30 to TRBJ1-1; D not certain. Trimming pared 0 bases from V and 4 bases from J, leaving 6 bases between. Per the germline V gene, CDR1 is GTSNPN and CDR2 is SVGIG (reference sequence). CDR3 length: 12 residues. The CDR3 nucleotides read TGTGCCTGGAGTGTTCCAGGCACTGAAGCTTTCTTT. Translating gives CAWSVPGTEAFF.

This sequence joins TRBV6-2 or TRBV6-3 and TRBJ1-3; 10 bases agree with TRBD1. The junction had 4 bases not matched to a gene; V was cut back by 0 bases and J by 2 bases. Germline V gives CDR1 MNHEY, CDR2 SVGEGT. This CDR3 is built from 17 residues. The DNA of the CDR3 is TGTGCCAGCAGTTACTCCGGGACAGGGGCGGCTGGAAACACCATATATTTT. Its protein product is CASSYSGTGAAGNTIYF.

This clone was picked up one time. This chain connects TRBV5-1 to TRBJ1-1; 7 nucleotides line up with TRBD1. The CDR3 runs to 17 residues. The V and J ends lost 4 bases and 6 bases, in that order; junction bases with no gene match: 18. Germline CDR1 SGHRS, CDR2 YFSETQ. The CDR3 sequence is CASSPIAGGQSFAEAFF. In DNA form, the CDR3 reads TGCGCCAGCAGCCCCATAGCAGGGGGGCAAAGTTTTGCTGAAGCTTTCTTT.

This chain links TRBV19 with TRBJ1-2; D might be TRBD1 (5 bases). The germline gives CDR1 LNHDA, CDR2 SQIVND (reference sequence). The CDR3 sequence is 14 residues long. Trimming stripped 6 bases from V and 5 bases from J, with 16 bases between. The CDR3, as DNA: TGTGCCAGTAGGATACCAGGGTCAAAGTATGGCTACACCTTC. It codes for CASRIPGSKYGYTF.

The rearrangement joins TRBV4-3 to TRBJ2-1, with no clear D. CDR3 length: 14 amino acids. V was clipped by 4 bases and J by 8 bases, with 15 bases between them. Per germline, CDR1 LGHNA and CDR2 YSLEER. CDR3 residues: CASSPEGVGDEQFF. DNA for the CDR3: TGCGCCAGCAGCCCGGAAGGAGTAGGCGATGAGCAGTTCTTC.

The chain recombines TRBV28 with TRBJ1-1, with D hard to call. Germline CDR1 is MDHEN and CDR2 is SYDVKM. V lost 6 bases and J 10 bases, leaving 24 bases between the germline ends. The CDR3 is 15 residues long. CDR3 DNA sequence: TGTGCCAGCAGCCGTGGGCGAAACAACCCCGCAGGAGCTTTCTTT. It yields the protein CASSRGRNNPAGAFF. The complete variable domain, with remaining parts taken from reference TRBV28 and TRBJ1-1, reads DVKVTQSSRYLVKRTGEKVFLECVQDMDHENMFWYRQDPGLGLRLIYFSYDVKMKEKGDIPEGYSVSREKKERFSLILESASTNQTSMYLCASSRGRNNPAGAFFGQGTRLTVV.

The V call is TRBV6-2 or TRBV6-3, the J call TRBJ2-1, with 8 bases that match TRBD2. CDR3 length equals 15 residues. Germline CDR1 and CDR2: MNHEY and SVGEGT. V gave up 6 bases and J gave up 7 bases; unmatched junction bases: 11. CDR3 DNA sequence: TGTGCCAGCAGCCCGTCGGGGGGGTATAGGAATGAGCAGTTCTTC. Amino acid sequence: CASSPSGGYRNEQFF.

The rearrangement joins TRBV11-2 to TRBJ2-1, with 7 bases lining up with TRBD2. From germline, CDR1 is SGHAT and CDR2 FQNNGV. This CDR3 is built from 13 residues. The ends lost 1 base at V and 8 bases at J; junction bases unmatched: 2. The CDR3 is CASSLGGGDEQFF. In DNA, the CDR3 is TGTGCCAGCAGCTTAGGGGGGGGTGATGAGCAGTTCTTC.

This chain links TRBV29-1 with TRBJ2-1, with D possibly TRBD2 on 5 matching bases. The CDR3 spans 14 residues. V lost 4 bases and J 7 bases, leaving 17 bases between the germline ends. From germline, CDR1 is SQVTM and CDR2 ANQGSEA. The CDR3 sequence is CSVGMVAINNEQFF. As DNA, the CDR3 is TGCAGCGTTGGTATGGTAGCGATAAATAATGAGCAGTTCTTC.

V gene TRBV7-9 combines with J gene TRBJ2-6; possibly TRBD1 for D (6 bases). The CDR3 is made up of 15 amino acids. V shed 3 bases and J shed 2 bases, with 8 bases lying between them. Germline CDR1 reads SEHNR; CDR2 reads FQNEAQ (reference sequence). CDR3 bases: TGTGCCAGCAGCTTCTCAGGGGCTGGGGCCAACGTCCTGACTTTC. It codes for CASSFSGAGANVLTF.

V usage is TRBV5-1 and J usage is TRBJ1-6; TRBD1 might be the D (5 bases). The CDR3 extends over 15 amino acids. V was shortened by 7 bases and J by 3 bases, with 14 bases between the two germline ends. Germline loops: CDR1 SGHRS, CDR2 YFSETQ. DNA for the CDR3: TGCGCCAGCTCCCAGGGAAGATTCTATAATTCACCCCTCCACTTT. Its translation is CASSQGRFYNSPLHF.

The chain employs TRBV7-2 and TRBJ1-4; 8 nucleotides match TRBD1. The CDR3 contains 15 residues. The J segment lost 3 bases and the V segment lost 5 bases, leaving 5 bases of the junction unmatched. Germline-derived CDR1 and CDR2 are SGHTA and FQGNSA. As DNA, the CDR3 is TGTGCCAGCAGCAGGCAGGGGGCCGCTAATGAAAAACTGTTTTTT. It is translated as CASSRQGAANEKLFF.

The chain has TRBV7-2 and TRBJ2-7; 8 bases line up with TRBD2. The V gene's germline CDR1 is SGHTA and CDR2 FQGNSA. CDR3 length: 15 residues. The V and J ends lost 2 bases and 2 bases, in that order; junction bases with no gene match: 5. The CDR3 loop is CASSLRVSGAYEQYF. The CDR3 DNA sequence: TGTGCCAGCAGCTTACGGGTTAGCGGGGCCTACGAGCAGTACTTC.

The V call is TRBV3-1 (or the pseudogene TRBV3-2), the J call TRBJ2-4, with D possibly being TRBD1 (5 bases). The CDR3 spans 15 residues. Trimming cost V 4 bases and J 0 bases, with 10 bases left between them. Germline CDR1 and CDR2: LGHDT and YNNKEL (reference sequence). The CDR3 reads CASSPGSLAKNIQYF. The CDR3 DNA is TGTGCCAGCAGCCCAGGGTCTCTAGCCAAAAACATTCAGTACTTC.

V usage is TRBV28 and J usage is TRBJ1-1; D gene ambiguous. The CDR3 has 11 residues. The V end lost 3 bases, the J end lost 8 bases, and 7 bases lay between the germline ends. Germline CDR1 and CDR2: MDHEN and SYDVKM. The CDR3 DNA follows: TGTGCCAGCAGTTTTTCAGGCGAAGCTTTCTTT. Encoded protein: CASSFSGEAFF. The variable domain in full, completed from reference TRBV28 and TRBJ1-1, reads DVKVTQSSRYLVKRTGEKVFLECVQDMDHENMFWYRQDPGLGLRLIYFSYDVKMKEKGDIPEGYSVSREKKERFSLILESASTNQTSMYLCASSFSGEAFFGQGTRLTVV.

This chain links TRBV15 with TRBJ1-4; D is uncertain. Trimming pared 3 bases from V and 6 bases from J, leaving 17 bases between. Germline CDR1 LNHNV, CDR2 YYDKDF (reference sequence). This CDR3 region has 16 residues. DNA of the CDR3: TGTGCCACCAGCAGGGAAGCAATCGGCCGGGATGAAAAACTGTTTTTT. Translated: CATSREAIGRDEKLFF.

CDR3 region: CAISEGGGEQYF. The DNA of the CDR3 is TGTGCCATCAGTGAAGGCGGGGGCGAGCAGTACTTC. V and J are TRBV10-3 and TRBJ2-7; 7 nucleotides align to TRBD2. The CDR3 is 12 residues long. Trimming cost V 3 bases and J 6 bases; bases outside gene matches: 2. The germline V gene has CDR1 ENHRY and CDR2 SYGVKD.

The gene calls are TRBV7-6 and TRBJ2-7, with D maybe TRBD2 (6 bases). V shed 2 bases and J shed 4 bases, with 24 bases lying between them. The CDR3 covers 18 residues. CDR1 is SGHVS, CDR2 FNYEAQ, per germline. This CDR3 is CASSLSGHQQLALYEQYF. Written as DNA, the CDR3 is TGTGCCAGCAGCTTAAGTGGCCACCAGCAACTAGCCCTATACGAGCAGTACTTC.

This chain uses TRBV5-1 with TRBJ1-2; 10 nucleotides match TRBD1. Looked up from germline, CDR1 is SGHRS and CDR2 is YFSETQ. The CDR3 length is 15 residues. The V and J ends lost 2 bases and 2 bases, in that order; junction bases with no gene match: 3. CDR3 DNA: TGCGCCAGCAGCTTAGGGACAGGGGCCAACTATGGCTACACCTTC. It is translated as CASSLGTGANYGYTF.

This rearrangement joins TRBV11-2 to TRBJ2-2; maybe TRBD1 (5 bases). Germline V lookup: CDR1 SGHAT, CDR2 FQNNGV. The CDR3 has 14 residues. Trimming pared 3 bases from V and 2 bases from J, leaving 7 bases between. The CDR3 reads CASSFQGNTGELFF. In DNA, the CDR3 is TGTGCCAGCAGCTTTCAGGGTAACACCGGGGAGCTGTTTTTT. The full variable domain, with the rest looked up from reference TRBV11-2 and TRBJ2-2, is EAGVAQSPRYKIIEKRQSVAFWCNPISGHATLYWYQQILGQGPKLLIQFQNNGVVDDSQLPKDRFSAERLKGVDSTLKIQPAKLEDSAVYLCASSFQGNTGELFFGEGSRLTVL.

This clone was counted only a few times. The gene calls are TRBV27 and TRBJ2-1, with 7 bases aligning to TRBD2. Germline CDR1 is MNHEY and CDR2 is SMNVEV (reference sequence). The CDR3 extends over 14 amino acids. With 6 bases clipped from V and 1 base from J, the junction kept 3 bases outside the gene matches. CDR3 DNA: TGTGCCAGCAGGTGGGAGGGATCCTACAATGAGCAGTTCTTC. Translating gives CASRWEGSYNEQFF.

The chain links TRBV5-1 to TRBJ2-2; 15 bases align to TRBD2. CDR1 is SGHRS, CDR2 YFSETQ, per germline. The CDR3 has 20 residues. V lost 1 base and J lost 2; bases outside the gene matches: 9. The DNA for the CDR3 is TGCGCCAGCAGCTTGCCCAAGGGACTAGCGGGAGGATACAACACCGGGGAGCTGTTTTTT. Amino acids: CASSLPKGLAGGYNTGELFF.

Here the CDR3 reads CASSLDPAEYNEQFF. CDR3 nucleotide sequence: TGTGCCAGCAGCTTAGACCCAGCGGAGTACAATGAGCAGTTCTTC. This chain joins TRBV11-2 and TRBJ2-1, with D perhaps TRBD2 (5 bases). V was clipped by 0 bases and J by 4 bases, with 10 bases between them. The germline V gene encodes CDR1 SGHAT and CDR2 FQNNGV. The CDR3 covers 15 residues.

The V call is TRBV19, the J call TRBJ1-5; 9 bases align to TRBD1. CDR3 length: 14 residues. Unmatched junction bases numbered 0, after V lost 5 bases and J lost 1 base. The germline gives CDR1 LNHDA, CDR2 SQIVND (reference sequence). The CDR3 DNA sequence: TGTGCCAGTAGTGGGACAGGGAGCAATCAGCCCCAGCATTTT. Protein product: CASSGTGSNQPQHF.

The rearrangement links TRBV5-4 to TRBJ2-1; 12 nucleotides agree with TRBD2. The germline CDR1 and CDR2 sequences are SGHNT and YYREEE (reference sequence). CDR3 length: 16 amino acids. V shed 3 bases and J 3 bases; nucleotides not matched to a gene: 4. CDR3 coding DNA: TGTGCCAGCAGCTCCGGACTAGCGGGGAGCTACAATGAGCAGTTCTTC. This translates into CASSSGLAGSYNEQFF.

The rearrangement links TRBV19 to TRBJ1-2; D gene ambiguous. CDR1 LNHDA and CDR2 SQIVND come from the germline V gene (reference sequence). The CDR3 totals 13 residues. Between the trimmed V and J ends, which lost 2 bases and 8 bases, there was a span of 12 bases. CDR3 sequence: CASSILSPLGYTF. The CDR3 nucleotides read TGTGCCAGTAGTATACTATCCCCCCTGGGCTACACCTTC.

V gene TRBV5-4 combines with J gene TRBJ1-1; 9 bases align to TRBD1. The length of the CDR3 is 13 residues. CDR1 is SGHNT and CDR2 is YYREEE in the germline V gene (reference sequence). Trimming removed 3 bases from V and 5 bases from J; junction bases left unmatched: 2. CDR3 DNA: TGTGCCAGCAGCTCGGGGACAGGGACTGAAGCTTTCTTT. Translating gives CASSSGTGTEAFF.

The V and J genes are TRBV10-3 and TRBJ2-7; 11 bases align to TRBD1. Trimming cost V 4 bases and J 5 bases; bases outside gene matches: 7. This CDR3 region has 15 residues. The germline CDR1 and CDR2 sequences are ENHRY and SYGVKD. This CDR3 reads CAISAGQGARNEQYF. The CDR3 coding sequence is TGTGCCATCAGTGCAGGACAGGGGGCGCGGAACGAGCAGTACTTC.

The chain joins TRBV7-8 to TRBJ2-3; the D gene is possibly TRBD2 (5 bases). Germline lookup yields CDR1 SGHVS and CDR2 FQNEAQ. Trimming shortened V by 1 base and J by 9 bases, and 23 bases separated the two germline ends. CDR3 size: 17 residues. Written as DNA, the CDR3 is TGTGCCAGCAGCTTAGGTGGTGGGTCAGTTACTAGGTCGACGCAGTATTTT. Translating it yields CASSLGGGSVTRSTQYF. The full variable domain, its missing parts supplied by reference TRBV7-8 and TRBJ2-3, is GAGVSQSPRYKVAKRGQDVALRCDPISGHVSLFWYQQALGQGPEFLTYFQNEAQLDKSGLPSDRFFAERPEGSVSTLKIQRTQQEDSAVYLCASSLGGGSVTRSTQYFGPGTRLTVL.